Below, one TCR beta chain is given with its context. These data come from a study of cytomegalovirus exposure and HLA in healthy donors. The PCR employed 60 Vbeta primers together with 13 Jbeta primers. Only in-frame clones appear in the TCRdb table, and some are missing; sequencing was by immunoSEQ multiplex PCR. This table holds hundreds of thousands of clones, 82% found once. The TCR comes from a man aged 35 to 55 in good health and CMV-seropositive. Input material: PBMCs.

The CDR3 DNA is TGTGCCAGCCGGGGAGGAGCGGCCAACACAGATACGCAGTATTTT. This codes for CASRGGAANTDTQYF. The chain joins TRBV9 to TRBJ2-3; D may be TRBD2 (6 bases). Germline V lookup: CDR1 SGDLS, CDR2 YYNGEE. V dropped 7 bases and J dropped 2 bases, with 17 bases sitting between them. CDR3 length equals 15 residues.